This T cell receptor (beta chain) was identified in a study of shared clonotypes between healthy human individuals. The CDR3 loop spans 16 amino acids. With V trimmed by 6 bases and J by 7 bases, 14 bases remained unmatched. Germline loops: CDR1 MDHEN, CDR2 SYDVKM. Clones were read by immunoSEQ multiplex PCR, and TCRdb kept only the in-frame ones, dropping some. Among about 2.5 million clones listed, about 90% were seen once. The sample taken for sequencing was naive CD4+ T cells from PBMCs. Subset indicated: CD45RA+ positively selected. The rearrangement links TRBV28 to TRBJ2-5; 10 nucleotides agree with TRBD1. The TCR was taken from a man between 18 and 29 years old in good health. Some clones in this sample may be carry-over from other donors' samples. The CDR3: CASSYPGQGGKRTQYF. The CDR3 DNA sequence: TGTGCCAGCAGCTACCCAGGACAGGGGGGCAAGAGGACCCAGTACTTC.